Following are 28 T cell receptor beta chains from one sample sequenced in a study of T cell responses to AZD1222 COVID-19 vaccine. Using immunoSEQ multiplex PCR, the repertoire was profiled, and TCRdb retains in-frame clones only, with some absent. The data hold 150,000 to 200,000 clones, with approximately 92% observed a single time. The sequencing used peripheral blood, collected on day 0 of AZD1222 vaccination. Receptors originate from an adult in good health.

The chain couples TRBV7-2 to TRBJ2-7, with no clear D. The CDR3 length is 15 residues. The V gene lost 2 bases and the J gene lost 0 bases, with 11 bases spanning the gap. Germline CDR1 is SGHTA and CDR2 is FQGNSA. DNA for the CDR3: TGTGCCAGCAGCTTATCCCAGGCCAGCTCCTACGAGCAGTACTTC. It translates to CASSLSQASSYEQYF.

V usage is TRBV5-1 and J usage is TRBJ2-7, with TRBD2 matching over 10 bases. V lost 0 bases, J lost 6 bases, and 6 bases stayed unmatched. Germline CDR1 SGHRS, CDR2 YFSETQ. This CDR3 has 15 amino acids. The DNA for the CDR3 is TGCGCCAGCAGCTTGGCAGCGGGAGGGGAGGGCGAGCAGTACTTC. Translated: CASSLAAGGEGEQYF.

The chain recombines TRBV18 with TRBJ2-7; 13 nucleotides align to TRBD2. Germline CDR1 is KGHSH and CDR2 is LQKENI. The CDR3 runs 15 residues. J lost 4 bases, V lost 2 bases, and 2 bases had no gene match. CDR3 residues: CASSPGTSGAYEQYF. The DNA of the CDR3 is TGTGCCAGCTCACCAGGGACTAGCGGGGCATACGAGCAGTACTTC. Supplemented by reference TRBV18 and TRBJ2-7, the full variable domain reads NAGVMQNPRHLVRRRGQEARLRCSPMKGHSHVYWYRQLPEEGLKFMVYLQKENIIDESGMPKERFSAEFPKEGPSILRIQQVVRGDSAAYFCASSPGTSGAYEQYFGPGTRLTVT.

This chain joins TRBV21-1 and TRBJ1-1. TRBV21-1 is given as a pseudogene. This CDR3 contains 13 residues. For the CDR3, the DNA is TGTGCCAGCAGCACAGGAGAGGACACTGAAGCTTTCTTT. Translating gives CASSTGEDTEAFF.

This chain connects TRBV4-2 to TRBJ2-7; tentative D call: TRBD1 (7 bases). V was clipped by 4 bases and J by 3 bases, with 19 bases between them. The CDR3 length is 16 residues. Germline CDR1 LGHNA, CDR2 YNFKEQ. The CDR3, as DNA: TGTGCCAGCAGCCGAGATCAGGGGGGATCCCTCTACGAGCAGTACTTC. Amino acid sequence: CASSRDQGGSLYEQYF.

The rearrangement links TRBV6-4 to TRBJ2-1; D gene ambiguous. CDR1 MRHNA and CDR2 SNTAGT come from the germline V gene. Trimming cost V 5 bases and J 6 bases, with 17 bases left between them. The CDR3 covers 15 residues. The CDR3 spells CASSYAPESTNEQFF. The CDR3 DNA reads as TGTGCCAGCAGTTACGCCCCGGAGAGCACCAATGAGCAGTTCTTC.

This rearrangement joins TRBV11-2 to TRBJ1-6; D gene unclear. Per germline, CDR1 SGHAT and CDR2 FQNNGV. The CDR3 has 14 residues. V was pared by 5 bases and J by 7 bases, with 12 bases between. The CDR3: CASSPRASNSPLHF. The CDR3, as DNA: TGTGCCAGCAGCCCGCGGGCATCGAATTCACCCCTCCACTTT.

This clone appeared once. The rearrangement links TRBV5-1 to TRBJ2-1, with D perhaps TRBD2 (5 bases). Trimming shortened V by 0 bases and J by 2 bases, and 15 bases separated the two germline ends. Germline V gene data show CDR1 as SGHRS and CDR2 as YFSETQ. The length of the CDR3 is 17 residues. CDR3 amino acids: CASSLGPLATTYNEQFF. CDR3 DNA: TGCGCCAGCAGCTTGGGGCCCTTAGCGACTACCTACAATGAGCAGTTCTTC.

This chain connects TRBV6-1 to TRBJ1-3; 7 nucleotides agree with TRBD1. Germline V CDR1 and CDR2: MNHNS, SASEGT. V dropped 5 bases and J dropped 1; count of bases not matched to a gene: 17. There are 19 residues in the CDR3. The CDR3 reads CASSKGTVPPSYSGNTIYF. The CDR3 DNA is TGTGCCAGCAGTAAAGGGACAGTGCCTCCGTCCTATTCTGGAAACACCATATATTTT.

The chain joins TRBV7-3 to TRBJ2-1; perhaps D is TRBD1 or TRBD2 (5 bases each). The germline V gene has CDR1 SGHTA and CDR2 FQGTGA. V was shortened by 5 bases and J by 0 bases, with 17 bases between the two germline ends. The CDR3 extends over 17 amino acids. CDR3 loop: CASSRWGPFSSYNEQFF. CDR3 DNA sequence: TGTGCCAGCAGCCGCTGGGGACCCTTCAGCTCCTACAATGAGCAGTTCTTC.

V is TRBV2 and J is TRBJ1-5, with a tentative D call TRBD1 (6 bases). Trimming removed 6 bases at V and 7 bases at J, with 16 bases between. The CDR3 has 14 amino acids. The germline V gene has CDR1 SNHLY and CDR2 FYNNEI. The CDR3 is CASRRWDIGQPQHF. The CDR3 coding sequence is TGTGCCAGCAGACGATGGGACATTGGACAGCCCCAGCATTTT.

The chain employs TRBV6-5 and TRBJ2-3, with TRBD1 matching over 8 bases. Per the germline V gene, CDR1 is MNHEY and CDR2 is SVGAGI. Trimming cost V 6 bases and J 3 bases; bases outside gene matches: 8. The CDR3 has 15 amino acids. The DNA of the CDR3 is TGTGCCAGCAGGAAGACAGGGGTCGGTACAGATACGCAGTATTTT. It translates to CASRKTGVGTDTQYF.

This clone came up once. This rearrangement joins TRBV7-2 to TRBJ1-6; 7 bases are shared with TRBD1. The germline CDR1 and CDR2 sequences are SGHTA and FQGNSA. V was pared by 1 base and J by 1 base, with 7 bases of the junction left unmatched. This CDR3 is 18 amino acids long. DNA of the CDR3: TGTGCCAGCAGCTTAGTTTGGCAGGGGGGGTCCTATAATTCACCCCTCCACTTT. Amino acid sequence: CASSLVWQGGSYNSPLHF.

The chain couples TRBV6-5 to TRBJ1-5; tentatively, D is TRBD1 (5 bases). The V and J ends lost 6 bases and 6 bases respectively, with 15 bases between them. Per germline, CDR1 MNHEY and CDR2 SVGAGI. The CDR3 loop spans 14 amino acids. CDR3 sequence reads: CASRARPGGQPQHF. Written as DNA, the CDR3 is TGTGCCAGCAGGGCAAGACCGGGGGGTCAGCCCCAGCATTTT.

V and J are TRBV19 and TRBJ1-2; TRBD1 aligns across 7 bases. J lost 3 bases, V lost 5 bases, and 6 bases had no gene match. Germline V CDR1 and CDR2: LNHDA, SQIVND (reference sequence). This CDR3 is built from 14 residues. This CDR3 reads CASSEDRAHYGYTF. As DNA, the CDR3 is TGTGCCAGTAGTGAAGACAGGGCCCACTATGGCTACACCTTC. The full variable domain, in which reference TRBV19 and TRBJ1-2 provide the parts outside the CDR3, is DGGITQSPKYLFRKEGQNVTLSCEQNLNHDAMYWYRQDPGQGLRLIYYSQIVNDFQKGDIAEGYSVSREKKESFPLTVTSAQKNPTAFYLCASSEDRAHYGYTFGSGTRLTVV.

The V and J genes are TRBV2 and TRBJ1-6; D possibly corresponds to TRBD1 (6 bases). V shed 3 bases and J shed 9 bases, with 12 bases lying between them. Germline CDR1 SNHLY, CDR2 FYNNEI. The CDR3 covers 14 residues. CDR3 bases: TGTGCCAGCAGTGACCGGGGGGCCGGTTCACCCCTCCACTTT. Its translation is CASSDRGAGSPLHF.

The chain has TRBV5-1 and TRBJ1-2; D gene ambiguous. Germline V CDR1 and CDR2: SGHRS, YFSETQ. CDR3 size: 13 residues. The ends were cut back, 0 bases at V and 4 bases at J, with 7 bases in the middle. The CDR3 DNA reads as TGCGCCAGCAGCTTGGCCAGTCGCTATGGCTACACCTTC. Its protein is CASSLASRYGYTF.

This clone was counted once. CDR3 in DNA: TGTGCCAGCAGCCCCGGGGACAGGGGGAATAACTATGGCTACACCTTC. It translates to CASSPGDRGNNYGYTF. The rearrangement uses TRBV7-9 and TRBJ1-2; 11 bases agree with TRBD1. Losses at the gene ends were 5 bases for V and 1 base for J; bases not matched to a gene: 6. Per the germline V gene, CDR1 is SEHNR and CDR2 is FQNEAQ (reference sequence). The CDR3 sequence is 16 residues long.

The gene calls are TRBV18 and TRBJ2-3, with 10 bases fitting TRBD2. The CDR3 spans 17 residues. V lost 2 bases and J lost 5; bases outside the gene matches: 10. Germline V lookup: CDR1 KGHSH, CDR2 LQKENI. CDR3 sequence (DNA): TGTGCCAGCTCACCAGGGGCTAGCGGGGGCCGAGGAGATACGCAGTATTTT. Its protein product is CASSPGASGGRGDTQYF.

This clone has only a few counts. V gene TRBV6-5 combines with J gene TRBJ1-5; 11 bases match TRBD1. Trimming cost V 7 bases and J 9 bases; bases outside gene matches: 11. The CDR3 covers 15 residues. The germline CDR1 and CDR2 sequences are MNHEY and SVGAGI. The CDR3 sequence: CASTPGQGAVRPQHF. DNA for the CDR3: TGTGCCAGCACTCCCGGACAGGGGGCGGTTCGGCCCCAGCATTTT.

The chain combines TRBV5-1 with TRBJ1-2, with a possible D match to TRBD1 (5 bases). Germline CDR1 and CDR2: SGHRS and YFSETQ. Between the trimmed V and J ends, which lost 5 bases and 1 base, there was a span of 15 bases. CDR3 size: 15 residues. For the CDR3, the DNA is TGCGCCAGCAGTTCGGGTCCGAGGGGTAACTATGGCTACACCTTC. Translating it yields CASSSGPRGNYGYTF.

This clone appeared a single time. J is TRBJ2-5 and V is TRBV27, with no clear D. Deletions cut 7 bases from V and 6 bases from J, with 24 bases between. This CDR3 spans 16 amino acids. From germline, CDR1 is MNHEY and CDR2 SMNVEV (reference sequence). The CDR3 coding sequence is TGTGCCAGCAAATCTCTGGCGGAGAGTCAAGGAAAGACCCAGTACTTC. This translates into CASKSLAESQGKTQYF.

This chain links TRBV5-1 with TRBJ2-2; D is unclear. Germline loops: CDR1 SGHRS, CDR2 YFSETQ. This CDR3 is built from 14 residues. Trimming took 4 bases from V and 0 from J, leaving 7 bases between them. The CDR3 DNA is TGCGCCAGCAGCCGAGGAGCGAACACCGGGGAGCTGTTTTTT. This translates into CASSRGANTGELFF.

The V gene is TRBV18, the J gene TRBJ1-6, with no clear D. Germline-derived CDR1 and CDR2 are KGHSH and LQKENI. The CDR3 length is 17 residues. V shed 3 bases and J shed 5 bases, with 17 bases lying between them. The CDR3 nucleotides read TGTGCCAGCTCACCCTCGGCAGTGGGAGGAAATAATTCACCCCTCCACTTT. Translating it yields CASSPSAVGGNNSPLHF.

This chain joins TRBV18 and TRBJ1-1; D is undetermined. Germline CDR1 is KGHSH and CDR2 is LQKENI. The CDR3 covers 15 residues. V was shortened by 3 bases and J by 4 bases, with 15 bases between the two germline ends. CDR3 region: CASSPLGYVGTEAFF. The DNA for the CDR3 is TGTGCCAGCTCACCGCTGGGGTACGTGGGCACTGAAGCTTTCTTT.

This rearrangement joins TRBV18 to TRBJ1-2; 7 nucleotides line up with TRBD1. This CDR3 has 16 residues. Trimming removed 3 bases from V and 3 bases from J; junction bases left unmatched: 10. Germline CDR1 and CDR2: KGHSH and LQKENI. The DNA for the CDR3 is TGTGCCAGCTCACCCTCAAAGACAGGGCCCCACTATGGCTACACCTTC. Translated, it gives CASSPSKTGPHYGYTF.

The chain joins TRBV4-3 to TRBJ1-1, with 10 bases fitting TRBD1. Germline V lookup: CDR1 LGHNA, CDR2 YSLEER. This CDR3 has 15 amino acids. The V gene end was trimmed by 5 bases and the J gene end by 4 bases; junction bases not matched to a gene: 7. The CDR3 spells CASSVGTGEPTEAFF. In DNA, the CDR3 is TGCGCCAGCAGCGTCGGGACAGGGGAACCCACTGAAGCTTTCTTT.

This clone was observed once. This chain links TRBV7-9 with TRBJ2-5, with unresolved D. V was trimmed by 10 bases and J by 5 bases, leaving 8 bases between them. This CDR3 region has 10 residues. Germline values: CDR1 SEHNR, CDR2 FQNEAQ (reference sequence). This CDR3 is CAIRRETQYF. DNA of the CDR3: TGTGCCATCAGAAGGGAGACCCAGTACTTC.